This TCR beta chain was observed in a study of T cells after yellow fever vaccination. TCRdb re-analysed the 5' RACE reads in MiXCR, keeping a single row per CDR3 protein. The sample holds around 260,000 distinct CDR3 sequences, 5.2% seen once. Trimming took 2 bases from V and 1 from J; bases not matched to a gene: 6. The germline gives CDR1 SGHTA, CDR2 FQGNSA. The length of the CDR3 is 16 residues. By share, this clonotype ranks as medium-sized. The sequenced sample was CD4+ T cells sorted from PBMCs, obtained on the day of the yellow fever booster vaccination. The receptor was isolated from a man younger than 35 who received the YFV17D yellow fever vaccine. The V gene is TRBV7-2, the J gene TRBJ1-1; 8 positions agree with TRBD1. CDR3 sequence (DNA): TGTGCCAGCAGCTTAAACCCCGGGACAGGGAACACTGAAGCTTTCTTT. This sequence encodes CASSLNPGTGNTEAFF.